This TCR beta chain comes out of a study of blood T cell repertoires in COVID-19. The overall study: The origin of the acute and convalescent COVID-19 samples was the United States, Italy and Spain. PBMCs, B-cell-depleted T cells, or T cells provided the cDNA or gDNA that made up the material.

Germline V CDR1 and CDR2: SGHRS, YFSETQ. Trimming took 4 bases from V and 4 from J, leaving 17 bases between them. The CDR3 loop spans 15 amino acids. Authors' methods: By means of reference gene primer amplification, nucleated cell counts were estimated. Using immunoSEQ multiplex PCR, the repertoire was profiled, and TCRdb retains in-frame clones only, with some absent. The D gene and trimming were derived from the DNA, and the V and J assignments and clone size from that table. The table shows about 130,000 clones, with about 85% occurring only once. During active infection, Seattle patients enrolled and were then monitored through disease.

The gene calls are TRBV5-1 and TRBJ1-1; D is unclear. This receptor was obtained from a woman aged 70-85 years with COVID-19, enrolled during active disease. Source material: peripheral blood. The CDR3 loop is CASSLPPLKSTEAFF. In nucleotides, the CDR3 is TGCGCCAGCAGCCTACCCCCCCTCAAAAGCACTGAAGCTTTCTTT.